This T cell receptor (beta chain) is drawn from a study of identical twins. Whole-study results and caveats: Twin-shared out-of-frame alpha sequences showed excess low generation probability.

This clonotype was picked up many times. Its matching antigen is unknown. MiXCR, applied by TCRdb to the 5' RACE reads, yields one record per CDR3 protein. The data hold 420,000 or so distinct CDR3 sequences, with under 20% observed a single time. CDR3 length equals 15 residues. The germline V gene encodes CDR1 ENHRY and CDR2 SYGVKD. Trimming removed 0 bases from V and 8 bases from J, with 15 bases in between. The material sequenced was naive T cells sorted from blood. The receptor was derived from a man aged 45 to 65 in good health. The chain joins TRBV10-3 to TRBJ2-3; no definite D call. CDR3 DNA sequence: TGTGCCATCAGTGAGTCCGGGCCCGGTGTAGGTACGCAGTATTTT. This codes for CAISESGPGVGTQYF.